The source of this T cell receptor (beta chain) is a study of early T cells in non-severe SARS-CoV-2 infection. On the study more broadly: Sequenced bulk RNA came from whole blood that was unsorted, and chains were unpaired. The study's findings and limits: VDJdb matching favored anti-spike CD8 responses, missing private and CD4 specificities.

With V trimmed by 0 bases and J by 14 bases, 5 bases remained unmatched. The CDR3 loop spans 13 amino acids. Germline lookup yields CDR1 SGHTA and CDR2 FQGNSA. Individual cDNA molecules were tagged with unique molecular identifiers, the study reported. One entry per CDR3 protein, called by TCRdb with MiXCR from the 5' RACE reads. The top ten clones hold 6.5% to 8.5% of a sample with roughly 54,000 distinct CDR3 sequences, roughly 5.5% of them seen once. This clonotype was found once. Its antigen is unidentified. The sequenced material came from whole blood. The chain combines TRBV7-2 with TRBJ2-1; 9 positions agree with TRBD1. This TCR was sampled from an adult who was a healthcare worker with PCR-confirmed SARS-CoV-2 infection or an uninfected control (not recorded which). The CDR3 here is CASSLALQGAEFF. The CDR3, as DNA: TGTGCCAGCAGCTTAGCTCTACAGGGGGCAGAGTTCTTC.